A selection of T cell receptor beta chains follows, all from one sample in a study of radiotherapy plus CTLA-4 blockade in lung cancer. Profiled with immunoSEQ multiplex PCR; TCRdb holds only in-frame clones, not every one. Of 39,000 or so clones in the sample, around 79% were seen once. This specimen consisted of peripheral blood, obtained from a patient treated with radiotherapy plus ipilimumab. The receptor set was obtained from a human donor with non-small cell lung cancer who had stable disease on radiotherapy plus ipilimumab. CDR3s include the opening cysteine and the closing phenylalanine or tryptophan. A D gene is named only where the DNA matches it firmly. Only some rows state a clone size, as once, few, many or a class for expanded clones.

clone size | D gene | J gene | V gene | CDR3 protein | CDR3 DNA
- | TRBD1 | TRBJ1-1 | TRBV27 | CASSFGLRGLTEAFF | TGTGCCAGCAGCTTTGGACTCAGGGGGCTCACTGAAGCTTTCTTT
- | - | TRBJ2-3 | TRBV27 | CASSSVGASTDTQYF | TGTGCCAGCAGTTCCGTCGGGGCTAGCACAGATACGCAGTATTTT
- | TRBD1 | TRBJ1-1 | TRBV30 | CAWGTANTEAFF | TGTGCCTGGGGGACAGCGAACACTGAAGCTTTCTTT
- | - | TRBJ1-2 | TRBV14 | CASSQGQGRSYGYTF | TGTGCCAGCAGCCAGGGGCAGGGGCGCTCCTATGGCTACACCTTC
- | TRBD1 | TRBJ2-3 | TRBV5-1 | CASSPGDRGRTDTQYF | TGCGCCAGCAGCCCAGGGGACAGGGGGCGTACAGATACGCAGTATTTT
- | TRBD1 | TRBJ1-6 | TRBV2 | CASSGQGANSPLHF | TGTGCCAGCAGTGGACAGGGGGCGAATTCACCCCTCCACTTT
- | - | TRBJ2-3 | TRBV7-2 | CASSFYLGNTQYF | TGTGCCAGCAGCTTTTATCTGGGCAATACGCAGTATTTT
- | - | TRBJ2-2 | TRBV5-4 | CASSLGGDTGELFF | TGTGCCAGCAGCTTGGGGGGGGACACCGGGGAGCTGTTTTTT
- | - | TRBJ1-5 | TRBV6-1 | CASSEVGVSNQPQHF | TGTGCCAGCAGTGAGGTCGGAGTGAGCAATCAGCCCCAGCATTTT
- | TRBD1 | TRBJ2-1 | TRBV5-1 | CASSPGTGGVNEQFF | TGCGCCAGCAGCCCCGGGACAGGGGGCGTCAATGAGCAGTTCTTC
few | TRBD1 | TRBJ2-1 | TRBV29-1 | CSVEQGAIYNEQFF | TGCAGCGTGGAACAGGGGGCGATCTACAATGAGCAGTTCTTC
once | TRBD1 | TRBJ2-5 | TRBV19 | CASSTGETETQYF | TGTGCCAGTTCGACAGGGGAGACGGAGACCCAGTACTTC
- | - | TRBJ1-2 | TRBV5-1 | CASNREGDGYTF | TGCGCCAGCAACAGGGAGGGAGATGGCTACACCTTC
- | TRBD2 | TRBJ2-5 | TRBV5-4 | CASGSTSGAHETQYF | TGTGCCAGCGGGAGTACTAGCGGGGCCCATGAGACCCAGTACTTC
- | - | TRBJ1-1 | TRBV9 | CASSVGSVGRDTEAFF | TGTGCCAGCAGCGTAGGGAGTGTGGGCAGGGACACTGAAGCTTTCTTT
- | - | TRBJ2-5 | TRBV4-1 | CASSHQGPGVQETQYF | TGCGCCAGCAGCCATCAGGGGCCAGGAGTCCAAGAGACCCAGTACTTC
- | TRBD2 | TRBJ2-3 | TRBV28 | CASRPPSGGASDTQYF | TGTGCCAGCAGGCCCCCTAGCGGGGGGGCCTCAGATACGCAGTATTTT
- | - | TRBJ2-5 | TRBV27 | CASRNPGSKRETQYF | TGTGCCAGCAGGAATCCGGGGTCCAAGAGGGAGACCCAGTACTTC
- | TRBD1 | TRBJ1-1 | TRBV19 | CASSPLQGRTEAFF | TGTGCCAGTAGTCCTCTACAGGGGAGAACTGAAGCTTTCTTT
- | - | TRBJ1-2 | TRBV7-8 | CASSWAGVGHGYTF | TGTGCCAGCAGCTGGGCAGGGGTGGGTCATGGCTACACCTTC
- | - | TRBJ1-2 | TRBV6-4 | CASRRGEGYGYTF | TGTGCCAGCAGACGGGGCGAAGGCTATGGCTACACCTTC
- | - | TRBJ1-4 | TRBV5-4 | CASSLAARTRNEKLFF | TGTGCCAGCAGCTTGGCCGCCCGTACCAGAAATGAAAAACTGTTTTTT
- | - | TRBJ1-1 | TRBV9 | CASSGDGMYTEAFF | TGTGCCAGCAGCGGGGACGGAATGTACACTGAAGCTTTCTTT
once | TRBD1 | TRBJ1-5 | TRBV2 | CASSPGQGYNQPQHF | TGTGCCAGCAGTCCCGGACAGGGTTATAATCAGCCCCAGCATTTT
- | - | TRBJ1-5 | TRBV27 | CASSLLPGDSNQPQHF | TGTGCCAGCAGTTTATTACCGGGGGATAGCAATCAGCCCCAGCATTTT
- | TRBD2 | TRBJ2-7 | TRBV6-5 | CASRSLRGFGEQYF | TGTGCCAGCAGGTCCCTGCGGGGGTTCGGCGAGCAGTACTTC
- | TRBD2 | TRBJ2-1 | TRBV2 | CASSPDSGGFNEQFF | TGTGCCAGCAGCCCTGATAGCGGGGGCTTCAATGAGCAGTTCTTC
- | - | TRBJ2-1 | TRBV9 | CASSVDPRGRDNEQFF | TGTGCCAGCAGCGTAGACCCCCGGGGCAGAGACAATGAGCAGTTCTTC
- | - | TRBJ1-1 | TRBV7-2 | CASSPTKGVAEAFF | TGTGCCAGCAGCCCCACCAAGGGGGTCGCTGAAGCTTTCTTT
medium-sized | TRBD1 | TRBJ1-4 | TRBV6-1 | CASREGQLKLFF | TGTGCCAGCAGGGAGGGACAGCTAAAACTGTTTTTT
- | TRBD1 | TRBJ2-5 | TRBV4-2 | CASSQYVGQGRETQYF | TGTGCCAGCAGCCAATACGTGGGACAGGGACGGGAGACCCAGTACTTC
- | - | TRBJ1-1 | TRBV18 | CASSPNTEAFF | TGTGCCAGCTCCCCGAACACTGAAGCTTTCTTT
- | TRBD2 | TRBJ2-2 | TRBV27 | CASSLVSGGTPGELFF | TGTGCCAGCAGTTTAGTGTCGGGGGGGACTCCCGGGGAGCTGTTTTTT